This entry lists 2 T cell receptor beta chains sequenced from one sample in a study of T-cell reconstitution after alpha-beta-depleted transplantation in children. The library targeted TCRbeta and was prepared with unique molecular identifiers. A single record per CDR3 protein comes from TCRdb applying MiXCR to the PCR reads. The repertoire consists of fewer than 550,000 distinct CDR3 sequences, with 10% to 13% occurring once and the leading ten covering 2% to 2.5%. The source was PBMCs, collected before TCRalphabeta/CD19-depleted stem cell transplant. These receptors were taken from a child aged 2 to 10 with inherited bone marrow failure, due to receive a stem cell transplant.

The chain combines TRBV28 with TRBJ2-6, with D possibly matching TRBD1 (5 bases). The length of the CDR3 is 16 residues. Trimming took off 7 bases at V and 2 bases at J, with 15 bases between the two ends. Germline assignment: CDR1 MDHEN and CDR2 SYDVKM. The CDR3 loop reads CASTNTGSAGANVLTF. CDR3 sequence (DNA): TGTGCCAGCACTAATACAGGATCCGCTGGGGCCAACGTCCTGACTTTC.

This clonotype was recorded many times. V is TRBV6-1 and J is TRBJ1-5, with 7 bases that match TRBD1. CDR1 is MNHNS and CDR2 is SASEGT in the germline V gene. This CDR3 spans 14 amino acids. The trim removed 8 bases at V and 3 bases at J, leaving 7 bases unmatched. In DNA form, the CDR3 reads TGTGCCAGCTCGGGACAGAGTTACAATCAGCCCCAGCATTTT. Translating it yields CASSGQSYNQPQHF.